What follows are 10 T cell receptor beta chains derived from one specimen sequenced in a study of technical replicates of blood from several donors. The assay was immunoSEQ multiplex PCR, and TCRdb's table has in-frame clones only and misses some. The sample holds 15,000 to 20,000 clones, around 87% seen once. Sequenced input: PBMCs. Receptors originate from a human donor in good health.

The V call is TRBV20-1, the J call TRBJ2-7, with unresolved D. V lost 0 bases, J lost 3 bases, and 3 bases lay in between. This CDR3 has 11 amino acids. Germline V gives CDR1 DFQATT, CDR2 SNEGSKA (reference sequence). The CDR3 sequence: CSARDNYEQYF. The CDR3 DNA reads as TGCAGTGCTAGAGACAACTACGAGCAGTACTTC.

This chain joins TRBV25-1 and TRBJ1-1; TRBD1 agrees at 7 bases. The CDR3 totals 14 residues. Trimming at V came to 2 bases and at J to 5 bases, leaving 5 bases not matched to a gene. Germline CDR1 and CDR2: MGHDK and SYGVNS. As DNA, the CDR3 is TGTGCCAGCAGTGAACAGGGGGAAGAAACTGAAGCTTTCTTT. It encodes CASSEQGEETEAFF.

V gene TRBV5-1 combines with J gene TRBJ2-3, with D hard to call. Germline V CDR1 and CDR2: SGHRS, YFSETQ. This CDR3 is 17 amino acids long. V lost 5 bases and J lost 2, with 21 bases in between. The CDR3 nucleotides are TGCGCCAGCAGTCCGAGGCCGGCCGAGCGAGACACAGATACGCAGTATTTT. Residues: CASSPRPAERDTDTQYF.

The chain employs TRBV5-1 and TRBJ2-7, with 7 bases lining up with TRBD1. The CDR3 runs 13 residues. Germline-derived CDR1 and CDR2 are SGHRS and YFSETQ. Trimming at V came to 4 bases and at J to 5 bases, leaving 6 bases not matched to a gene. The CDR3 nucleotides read TGCGCCAGCAGCATCCGGGACAGACACGAGCAGTACTTC. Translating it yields CASSIRDRHEQYF.

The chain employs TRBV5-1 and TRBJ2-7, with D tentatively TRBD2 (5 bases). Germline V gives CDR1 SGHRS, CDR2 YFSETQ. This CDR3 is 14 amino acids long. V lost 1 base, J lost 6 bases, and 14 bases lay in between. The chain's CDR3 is CASSLTGGGFEQYF. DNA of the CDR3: TGCGCCAGCAGCTTGACCGGAGGAGGCTTCGAGCAGTACTTC.

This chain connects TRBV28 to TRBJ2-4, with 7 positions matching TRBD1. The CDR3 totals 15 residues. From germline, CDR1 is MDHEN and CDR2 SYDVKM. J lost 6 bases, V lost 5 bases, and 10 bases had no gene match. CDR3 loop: CASSQGQAPVNIQYF. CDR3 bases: TGTGCCAGCAGTCAAGGACAGGCCCCTGTAAACATTCAGTACTTC.

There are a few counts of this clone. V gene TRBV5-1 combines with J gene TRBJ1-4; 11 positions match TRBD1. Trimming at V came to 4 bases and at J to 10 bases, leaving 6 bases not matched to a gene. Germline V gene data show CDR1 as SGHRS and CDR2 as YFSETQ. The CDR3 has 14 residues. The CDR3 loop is CASSPWDRGGKLFF. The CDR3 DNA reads TGCGCCAGCAGCCCCTGGGACAGGGGGGGAAAACTGTTTTTT.

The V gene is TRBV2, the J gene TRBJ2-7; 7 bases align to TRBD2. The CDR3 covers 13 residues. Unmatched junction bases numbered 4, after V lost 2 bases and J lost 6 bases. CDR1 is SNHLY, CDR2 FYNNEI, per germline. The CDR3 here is CASSERGGAEQYF. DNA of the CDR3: TGTGCCAGCAGTGAACGGGGAGGGGCCGAGCAGTACTTC.

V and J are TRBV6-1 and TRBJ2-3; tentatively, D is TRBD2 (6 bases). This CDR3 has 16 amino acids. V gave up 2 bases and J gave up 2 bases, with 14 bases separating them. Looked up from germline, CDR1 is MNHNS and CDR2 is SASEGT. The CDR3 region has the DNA TGTGCCAGCAGTGAACGTAGTAGCGGCTTCACAGATACGCAGTATTTT. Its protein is CASSERSSGFTDTQYF.

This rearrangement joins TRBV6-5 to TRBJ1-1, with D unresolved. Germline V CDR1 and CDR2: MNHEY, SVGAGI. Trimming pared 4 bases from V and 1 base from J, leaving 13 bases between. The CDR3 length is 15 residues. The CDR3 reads CASSFGLTGNTEAFF. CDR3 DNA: TGTGCCAGCAGTTTCGGCCTTACGGGGAACACTGAAGCTTTCTTT.